The table lists the clone carrying this TCR delta chain with a few counts. TCRdb ran CATT on the reads. This repertoire shows approximately 12,000 delta-chain clones, around 9% found once; its top ten account for roughly 3.8%. The sample originates from a study of gamma-delta chains in newborns, infants, children. About the research overall: Innate gammadelta T cells reportedly expand polyclonally right after birth, driven by microbial exposure, per the title.

The germline CDR1 and CDR2 sequences are GEAIGNYY and EKD. Germline trimming cut 1 base from V and 6 bases from J; bases unmatched to any gene: 5. The CDR3 spans 15 residues. The origin of this receptor is a child who was a newborn, infant or young child, either healthy, febrile or measles-vaccinated (not recorded which). The sample consisted of blood. The gene calls are TRDV2 and TRDJ2; 9 bases match TRDD3. The CDR3 spells CACDTLGDKPAQLFF. The CDR3 bases are TGTGCCTGTGACACTTTGGGGGATAAACCAGCACAACTCTTCTTT.